This note documents a single TCR beta chain sequence. Its antigen is still unknown. Deep-level assay runs were performed. The DNA input per sorted-subset replicate PCR was about 0.2 ug, corresponding to 28,000 or so T cell genomes. The repertoire was sequenced with immunoSEQ multiplex PCR; TCRdb's copy has only in-frame clones and lacks some. Altogether roughly 2.2 million clones are present, more than 85% being singletons, with the ten largest covering roughly 0.36%. The sample is drawn from a study of shared clonotypes between healthy human individuals. Findings of the study overall: An expected dependence of interdonor clonotype sharing on sequencing depth was noted. Researchers found naive subsets generally carried larger estimated richness than memory subsets.

The CDR3 runs to 16 residues. Germline assignment: CDR1 SGDLS and CDR2 YYNGEE. Losses at the gene ends were 6 bases for V and 6 bases for J; bases not matched to a gene: 14. The sample comprised naive CD4+ T cells from PBMCs. Subset specified: CD45RA+ positively selected. This clonotype was obtained from a man younger than 30 in good health. Some clones in this sample may be carry-over from other donors' samples. The J gene is TRBJ2-1, the V gene TRBV9; 8 bases are a match to TRBD2. CDR3 region: CASTRSGLAGLNEQFF. The CDR3 region has the DNA TGTGCCAGCACAAGAAGCGGACTAGCTGGTCTCAATGAGCAGTTCTTC.